This record covers a single TCR beta chain. Between the trimmed V and J ends, which lost 0 bases and 1 base, there was a span of 8 bases. Germline loops: CDR1 SGDLS, CDR2 YYNGEE. The CDR3 has 15 amino acids. The sample belongs to a study of cytomegalovirus exposure and HLA in healthy donors. Sequencing was performed with immunoSEQ multiplex PCR; in TCRdb, only in-frame clones are kept and a portion is missing. The data contain around 70,000 clones, about 93% of them singletons. The sequence was obtained from a woman under 30 in good health and CMV-seronegative. The sample taken for sequencing was PBMCs. The chain uses TRBV9 and TRBJ1-3; D perhaps matches TRBD1 (6 bases). The CDR3 coding sequence is TGTGCCAGCAGCGTAGAGGGGGTTTCTGGAAACACCATATATTTT. This gives the protein CASSVEGVSGNTIYF. Full variable domain (missing parts from reference TRBV9 and TRBJ1-3): DSGVTQTPKHLITATGQRVTLRCSPRSGDLSVYWYQQSLDQGLQFLIQYYNGEERAKGNILERFSAQQFPDLHSELNLSSLELGDSALYFCASSVEGVSGNTIYFGEGSWLTVV.